This T cell receptor (beta chain) was sequenced for a study of T-cell memory formation after mild COVID-19. Study summary: TCR clustering was largely donor specific. Study-wide results and caveats: Balance between CD4 and CD8 was seen in clones contracting day 15 to 85, and a CD4+ lean was seen in later expanders.

In its sample, this clonotype was seen a few times. No antigen is known for it. V dropped 2 bases and J dropped 6; count of bases not matched to a gene: 8. The CDR3 loop spans 15 amino acids. Germline lookup yields CDR1 SGHVS and CDR2 FQNEAQ. TCRdb recomputed calls from the 5' RACE reads with MiXCR, one row per CDR3 protein. The table includes 550,000 to 600,000 distinct CDR3 sequences, 15% to 20% detected once. Sample: PBMCs or a T cell subset sorted from them (not recorded which). This TCR came from an adult woman who had mild COVID-19 (a few samples of this study predate the infection). Cell type and time point are not known. This chain connects TRBV7-8 to TRBJ2-3; 7 bases align to TRBD1. The CDR3 region has the DNA TGTGCCAGCAGCTTATTGGGACAGCCGGGGGATACGCAGTATTTT. Protein product: CASSLLGQPGDTQYF.